The T cell receptor beta chain described here comes from a study of shared clonotypes between healthy human individuals. Findings and caveats of the study: Generation probabilities were higher for clonotypes shared across all four sorted-subset donors than for unshared ones.

Produced via immunoSEQ multiplex PCR; TCRdb's table is partial and in-frame only. The table has approximately 1.1 million clones, 78% seen once. V shed 7 bases, J shed 2 bases, and the junction held 6 bases outside the gene matches. This CDR3 region has 14 residues. Germline assignment: CDR1 MNHNS and CDR2 SASEGT. This clone was seen just once. Antigen unknown. Sequences were obtained from memory CD4+ T cells from PBMCs. Subset described: CD45RA-negative fraction. The chain employs TRBV6-1 and TRBJ2-5, with 8 bases matching TRBD1. The TCR comes from a man between 18 and 29 years old in good health. Some clones in this sample may be carry-over from other donors' samples. The CDR3, as DNA: TGTGCCAGCATAAAGACAGGGGTACAAGAGACCCAGTACTTC. Its translation: CASIKTGVQETQYF.